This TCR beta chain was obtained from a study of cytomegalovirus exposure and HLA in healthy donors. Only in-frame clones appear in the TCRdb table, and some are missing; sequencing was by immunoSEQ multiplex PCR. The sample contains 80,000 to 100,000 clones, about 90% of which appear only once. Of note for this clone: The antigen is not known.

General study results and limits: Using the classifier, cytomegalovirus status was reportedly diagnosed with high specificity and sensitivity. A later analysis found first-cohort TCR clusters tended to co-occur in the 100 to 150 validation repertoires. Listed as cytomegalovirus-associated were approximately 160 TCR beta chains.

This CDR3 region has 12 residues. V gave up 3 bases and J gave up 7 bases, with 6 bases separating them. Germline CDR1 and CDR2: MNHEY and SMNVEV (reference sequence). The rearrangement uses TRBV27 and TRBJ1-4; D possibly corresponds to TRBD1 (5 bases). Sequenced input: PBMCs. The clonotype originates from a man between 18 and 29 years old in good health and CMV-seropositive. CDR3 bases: TGTGCCAGCAGTTTGGGGGGTGAAAAACTGTTTTTT. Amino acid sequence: CASSLGGEKLFF.